The clone carrying this TCR beta chain came up a few times. The target antigen is unknown. Expressed TCRB transcripts were sequenced because the entire RNA isolate underwent reverse transcription. Naive, central memory and regulatory T cell samples yielded about 3.9 million reads on average. Generated by immunoSEQ multiplex PCR, the TCRdb table keeps only in-frame clones and is missing some. Of about 180,000 clones detected, roughly an eighth appear once; the ten largest clones hold 0.62%. The sample belongs to a study of beta chain features in type 1 diabetes. Findings of the study overall: Across all four CD4+ subsets, people with type 1 diabetes showed modestly shorter TCRB CDR3s.

The ends lost 3 bases at V and 12 bases at J; junction bases unmatched: 6. The CDR3 loop spans 12 amino acids. Germline values: CDR1 MDHEN, CDR2 SYDVKM. The specimen sequenced was central memory CD4+ T cells from blood. V is TRBV28 and J is TRBJ1-2; the match to TRBD1 covers 8 bases. This clonotype was obtained from a woman under 30 in good health. CDR3 residues: CASSLTTGANTF. CDR3 nucleotide sequence: TGTGCCAGCAGTTTGACGACAGGGGCAAACACCTTC.